Each of the 27 T cell receptor beta chains below was sequenced from the same sample in a study of blood T cells in healthy people across ages. Next came a second PCR, run for about 6 to 11 cycles, which used a sample-barcoded 5' primer along with a J-beta primer mix. From the 5' RACE reads, TCRdb called clonotypes with MiXCR, one entry per CDR3 protein. The data hold 1.5 million to 2 million distinct CDR3 sequences, with about 28% observed a single time. Sample: blood. These receptors all stem from a woman under 40 in good health.

The chain uses TRBV3-1 and TRBJ2-2; D remains unclear. V was trimmed by 1 base and J by 6 bases, leaving 3 bases between them. CDR1 and CDR2 from the germline V gene are LGHDT and YNNKEL (reference sequence). The CDR3 covers 12 residues. For the CDR3, the DNA is TGTGCCAGCAGCCAAGTTTCCGGGGAGCTGTTTTTT. This codes for CASSQVSGELFF.

This clonotype came up a few times. The chain employs TRBV15 and TRBJ2-5; D not resolved. V shed 1 base and J shed 4 bases, with 7 bases lying between them. CDR1 is LNHNV, CDR2 YYDKDF, per germline (reference sequence). The CDR3 has 13 residues. CDR3 DNA: TGTGCCACCAGCAGAGGCTCAAGAGAGACCCAGTACTTC. Translating gives CATSRGSRETQYF.

A few counts support this clonotype. V usage is TRBV6-2 or TRBV6-3 and J usage is TRBJ2-7; D remains ambiguous. Germline V gives CDR1 MNHEY, CDR2 SVGEGT. Between the trimmed V and J ends, which lost 7 bases and 7 bases, there was a span of 14 bases. The CDR3 is 12 amino acids. The CDR3 DNA follows: TGTGCCAGCAACCAAATCCCTGGGGAGCAGTACTTC. It codes for CASNQIPGEQYF.

The sample holds a few counts of this clonotype. This rearrangement joins TRBV7-2 to TRBJ2-1; TRBD2 aligns across 8 bases. V shed 1 base and J 9 bases; nucleotides not matched to a gene: 5. CDR3 length equals 14 residues. CDR1 is SGHTA and CDR2 is FQGNSA in the germline V gene. CDR3 bases: TGTGCCAGCAGCTTAGTCGGGGGGGCCAGTGAGCAGTTCTTC. Protein: CASSLVGGASEQFF. The full variable domain, rest sourced from reference TRBV7-2 and TRBJ2-1, is GAGVSQSPSNKVTEKGKDVELRCDPISGHTALYWYRQSLGQGLEFLIYFQGNSAPDKSGLPSDRFSAERTGGSVSTLTIQRTQQEDSAVYLCASSLVGGASEQFFGPGTRLTVL.

This clonotype appeared a few times. The V and J genes are TRBV10-3 and TRBJ2-3; 11 positions agree with TRBD1. Germline CDR1 ENHRY, CDR2 SYGVKD. The CDR3 totals 15 residues. Germline trimming cut 6 bases from V and 4 bases from J; bases unmatched to any gene: 6. The CDR3 bases are TGTGCCATCAGAGGGGGACAGGGGGTAGCAGATACGCAGTATTTT. Translation gives CAIRGGQGVADTQYF.

The V and J genes are TRBV14 and TRBJ2-1; a possible D gene is TRBD2 (6 bases). V was clipped by 1 base and J by 2 bases, with 15 bases between them. Germline CDR1 reads SGHDN; CDR2 reads FVKESK. The CDR3 is 17 residues long. In DNA, the CDR3 is TGTGCCAGCAGCCAAGTATCCAACGGGAGCACCTACAATGAGCAGTTCTTC. This codes for CASSQVSNGSTYNEQFF.

In its sample, this clonotype was seen a few times. The genes are TRBV7-2 and TRBJ2-1; D possibly uses TRBD1 or TRBD2 (5 bases each). This CDR3 has 17 residues. The germline CDR1 and CDR2 sequences are SGHTA and FQGNSA. Trimming removed 3 bases at V and 10 bases at J, with 25 bases between. The CDR3 is CASSFDYSRDPRQEQFF. In nucleotides, the CDR3 is TGTGCCAGCAGCTTCGACTACTCCCGGGACCCCAGGCAAGAGCAGTTCTTC.

Concerning this clonotype itself: A much larger clonotype is one base distant, so this may be a read error. V and J are TRBV29-1 and TRBJ2-1; D unresolved. V was shortened by 3 bases and J by 3 bases, with 12 bases between the two germline ends. Germline V CDR1 and CDR2: SQVTM, ANQGSEA. The CDR3 length is 14 residues. In DNA form, the CDR3 reads TGCAGCGTTGATTGCCCAAATAGCTACAATGAGCAGTTCTTC. This gives the protein CSVDCPNSYNEQFF.

DNA for the CDR3: TGTGCCAGCAGCTCAGACAGGGGGCATCAGCCCCAGCATTTT. Its translation: CASSSDRGHQPQHF. V usage is TRBV7-9 and J usage is TRBJ1-5, with 10 bases lining up with TRBD1. Germline V lookup: CDR1 SEHNR, CDR2 FQNEAQ (reference sequence). V lost 4 bases and J lost 5; bases outside the gene matches: 2. This CDR3 is 14 amino acids long.

The V call is TRBV11-2, the J call TRBJ2-3; D possibly uses TRBD1 or TRBD2 (6 bases each). CDR1 is SGHAT and CDR2 is FQNNGV in the germline V gene. This CDR3 has 18 residues. Between the trimmed V and J ends, which lost 1 base and 4 bases, there was a span of 21 bases. CDR3 nucleotides: TGTGCCAGCAGCTTAGTCCGGGGGCATAGCTCCCACCCAGATACGCAGTATTTT. It translates to CASSLVRGHSSHPDTQYF. The whole variable domain, filled in from reference TRBV11-2 and TRBJ2-3, reads EAGVAQSPRYKIIEKRQSVAFWCNPISGHATLYWYQQILGQGPKLLIQFQNNGVVDDSQLPKDRFSAERLKGVDSTLKIQPAKLEDSAVYLCASSLVRGHSSHPDTQYFGPGTRLTVL.

The rearrangement joins TRBV7-2 to TRBJ1-6; D perhaps matches TRBD1 (5 bases). Between the trimmed V and J ends, which lost 4 bases and 7 bases, there was a span of 11 bases. Germline assignment: CDR1 SGHTA and CDR2 FQGNSA. The CDR3 has 14 residues. The CDR3 DNA reads TGTGCCAGCAGCTCGCGACAGAGCAATTCACCCCTCCACTTT. This encodes CASSSRQSNSPLHF.

This clonotype was counted between two and nine times. A much larger clone lies a single base off, so this may be a read error. The chain joins TRBV28 to TRBJ2-7, with D tentatively TRBD2 (5 bases). Germline CDR1 MDHEN, CDR2 SYDVKM. The CDR3 contains 12 residues. In DNA form, the CDR3 reads TGTACCAGCAGTTTAAGCCGCGGGGAGCAGTACTTC. Translating it yields CTSSLSRGEQYF.

The chain uses TRBV27 and TRBJ2-7; D may be TRBD1 (5 bases). Germline V gene data show CDR1 as MNHEY and CDR2 as SMNVEV (reference sequence). Deletions cut 3 bases from V and 4 bases from J, with 19 bases between. This CDR3 region has 16 residues. This CDR3 is CASSFIYTRAPYEQYF. The CDR3 DNA sequence: TGTGCCAGCAGTTTTATTTACACCAGGGCCCCTTACGAGCAGTACTTC.

This rearrangement joins TRBV7-2 to TRBJ2-7; D possibly corresponds to TRBD2 (6 bases). V gave up 1 base and J gave up 2 bases, with 12 bases separating them. Germline V gives CDR1 SGHTA, CDR2 FQGNSA. This CDR3 has 15 residues. CDR3 in DNA: TGTGCCAGCAGCTTAGAGAGGCAGCGGGCCTACGAGCAGTACTTC. This gives the protein CASSLERQRAYEQYF.

The chain carries TRBV2 and TRBJ1-1; D call uncertain. Germline assignment: CDR1 SNHLY and CDR2 FYNNEI. There are 19 residues in the CDR3. Trimming pared 0 bases from V and 4 bases from J, leaving 24 bases between. The CDR3 is CASSEARSFLLTPPTEAFF. The DNA of the CDR3 is TGTGCCAGCAGTGAAGCGCGGTCCTTTTTGTTAACTCCACCCACTGAAGCTTTCTTT. Based on the CDR3 plus reference TRBV2 and TRBJ1-1, the full variable domain is EPEVTQTPSHQVTQMGQEVILRCVPISNHLYFYWYRQILGQKVEFLVSFYNNEISEKSEIFDDQFSVERPDGSNFTLKIRSTKLEDSAMYFCASSEARSFLLTPPTEAFFGQGTRLTVV.

In this sample, this clonotype turned up a few times. The chain recombines TRBV4-2 with TRBJ2-3, with unresolved D. CDR1 is LGHNA and CDR2 is YNFKEQ in the germline V gene. The CDR3 runs to 15 residues. Trimming cost V 0 bases and J 4 bases, with 11 bases left between them. The CDR3 coding sequence is TGTGCCAGCAGCCAAGAAGGGCGACTCGCAGATACGCAGTATTTT. This gives the protein CASSQEGRLADTQYF.

The chain couples TRBV5-1 to TRBJ1-1; 9 nucleotides agree with TRBD1. Germline V gene lookup returns CDR1 SGHRS and CDR2 YFSETQ. Trimming removed 4 bases from V and 5 bases from J; junction bases left unmatched: 9. The CDR3 has 15 residues. CDR3 nucleotide sequence: TGCGCCAGCAGCATTACAGGGGGCGCTCGGACTGAAGCTTTCTTT. Protein product: CASSITGGARTEAFF.

V and J are TRBV20-1 and TRBJ1-2; D ambiguous. CDR1 is DFQATT and CDR2 is SNEGSKA in the germline V gene (reference sequence). V lost 3 bases to trimming and J lost 5 bases, with 13 bases between them. This CDR3 region has 13 residues. The chain's CDR3 is CSARSSGVYGYTF. In DNA, the CDR3 is TGCAGTGCTAGGTCTTCAGGAGTTTATGGCTACACCTTC.

This clonotype was detected only once. The chain's CDR3 is CASSIATGANYEQYF. The CDR3 bases are TGTGCCAGTAGTATTGCAACAGGGGCGAATTACGAGCAGTACTTC. The rearrangement uses TRBV19 and TRBJ2-4, with 7 bases that match TRBD1. The closer fit of TRBJ2-7 to the DNA end suggests the J call may be wrong. CDR1 LNHDA and CDR2 SQIVND come from the germline V gene (reference sequence). The CDR3 totals 15 residues.

This clonotype was seen at least ten times. The chain links TRBV28 to TRBJ2-5; no reliable D call. Trimming took off 4 bases at V and 4 bases at J, with 13 bases between the two ends. Germline V gene data show CDR1 as MDHEN and CDR2 as SYDVKM. The CDR3 length is 14 residues. The chain's CDR3 is CASSWYFQAETQYF. CDR3 DNA: TGTGCCAGCAGTTGGTACTTCCAAGCAGAGACCCAGTACTTC.

Only a few counts were recorded for this clonotype. The chain is built from TRBV14 and TRBJ2-1; tentatively, D is TRBD2 (5 bases). The J call is uncertain, as TRBJ2-7 better fits the DNA end. This CDR3 region has 14 residues. The V gene's germline CDR1 is SGHDN and CDR2 FVKESK. The DNA of the CDR3 is TGTGCCAGCAGCCAAGAGAGGGCCTACAATGAGCAGTACTTC. It is translated as CASSQERAYNEQYF.

The table lists this clonotype with a few counts. The chain carries TRBV9 and TRBJ2-7, with D perhaps matching TRBD1 (6 bases). The CDR3 is 16 amino acids. The V and J ends lost 4 bases and 3 bases respectively, with 20 bases between them. Germline V gene sequence: CDR1 SGDLS, CDR2 YYNGEE. DNA of the CDR3: TGTGCCAGCAGCCAATCTCGGGGAACAGGGAACTACGAGCAGTACTTC. The encoded protein is CASSQSRGTGNYEQYF.

This clonotype was picked up many times. The rearrangement links TRBV6-6 to TRBJ2-5, with a possible D match to TRBD2 (5 bases). The CDR3 sequence is 13 residues long. V shed 7 bases and J shed 3 bases, with 12 bases lying between them. Germline values: CDR1 MNHNY, CDR2 SVGAGI (reference sequence). CDR3 protein: CASTLDGEETQYF. DNA for the CDR3: TGTGCCAGCACCCTAGACGGGGAAGAGACCCAGTACTTC.

The rearrangement uses TRBV7-2 and TRBJ2-7; 7 bases are shared with TRBD1. The CDR3 is 16 residues long. The germline CDR1 and CDR2 sequences are SGHTA and FQGNSA. V lost 2 bases to trimming and J lost 7 bases; unmatched junction nucleotides: 14. The CDR3 loop reads CASSLNPGTAGIEQYF. The CDR3 bases are TGTGCCAGCAGCTTAAACCCCGGGACAGCCGGGATAGAGCAGTACTTC.

This clonotype was recorded a few times. The rearrangement joins TRBV20-1 to TRBJ1-5; unclear D gene. The CDR3 covers 12 residues. Germline loops: CDR1 DFQATT, CDR2 SNEGSKA (reference sequence). The ends were cut back, 2 bases at V and 5 bases at J, with 7 bases in the middle. The CDR3 nucleotides read TGCAGTGCTAGATACGGGGATCAGCCCCAGCATTTT. Its protein is CSARYGDQPQHF.

CDR3 region: CASSAQGGPQHF. CDR3 coding DNA: TGTGCCAGCTCCGCCCAGGGTGGGCCCCAGCATTTT. This chain uses TRBV18 with TRBJ1-5, with D perhaps TRBD1 (5 bases). Germline assignment: CDR1 KGHSH and CDR2 LQKENI. Deletions cut 6 bases from V and 9 bases from J, with 12 bases between. CDR3 length: 12 residues.

This clonotype has a handful of counts. V gene TRBV20-1 combines with J gene TRBJ1-2; D is possibly TRBD1 (5 bases). Between the trimmed V and J ends, which lost 6 bases and 2 bases, there was a span of 19 bases. The CDR3 runs to 15 residues. CDR1 is DFQATT and CDR2 is SNEGSKA in the germline V gene (reference sequence). For the CDR3, the DNA is TGCAGTGCCACTCGTCAGGGCAGCGGGAACTATGGCTACACCTTC. This codes for CSATRQGSGNYGYTF.